The source of this T cell receptor beta chain is a study of T cell changes during pregnancy in multiple sclerosis. The protocol was immunoSEQ multiplex PCR, while the TCRdb copy is restricted to in-frame clones and leaves out a portion. Of 90,000 or so clones in the sample, around 93% were seen once. The material sequenced was PBMCs, taken in the first trimester of pregnancy. This TCR was recovered from a female donor in good health, serving as a control in a pregnancy study. Some clones in this sample may be carry-over from other donors' samples.

This chain's CDR3 is CASSLRTSQGSYNEQFF. CDR3 DNA sequence: TGTGCCAGTAGTTTAAGGACTAGCCAAGGCTCCTACAATGAGCAGTTCTTC. The chain links TRBV19 to TRBJ2-1; 8 bases align to TRBD2. This CDR3 spans 17 amino acids. V trimming: 5 bases; J trimming: 0 bases; junction bases outside the gene matches: 9. Germline CDR1 is LNHDA and CDR2 is SQIVND (reference sequence).